The clone carrying this TCR beta chain occurred many times. No antigen is known for it. Germline CDR1 and CDR2: SGHVS and FQNEAQ. This CDR3 is 16 amino acids long. The V gene end was trimmed by 0 bases and the J gene end by 4 bases; junction bases not matched to a gene: 6. The data were obtained in a study of T cells in Graves' hyperthyroidism and ophthalmopathy. Each diagnosis was grounded in clinical symptoms, serum thyroxine and TRAb, thyroid ultrasound, and orbital computed tomography. General observations from the study: Through a model of 13 V-J features, ophthalmopathy was separated from stable hyperthyroidism. Blood also held most thyroid clonotypes expanded beyond 0.001.

The CDR3 regions of TCR beta were amplified from RNA transcripts. A first-round RT-PCR of the TCR CDR3 used the HTBI primer set. TCRdb recomputed calls from the multiplex PCR reads with MiXCR, one row per CDR3 protein. Of 350,000 to 450,000 distinct CDR3 sequences in the sample, about 17% are singletons; the top ten hold approximately 33%. Specimen: blood. The rearrangement links TRBV7-8 to TRBJ1-2, with 9 bases lining up with TRBD1. The sequence derives from a woman aged 30 to 39 with Graves' hyperthyroidism that later progressed to Graves' ophthalmopathy. The CDR3 reads CASSLATGQGIYGYTF. The CDR3 region has the DNA TGTGCCAGCAGCTTAGCAACGGGACAGGGTATCTATGGCTACACCTTC.